Reported below is one T cell receptor (beta chain). Its target is unknown. These data are taken from a study of PD-1 blockade in mismatch repair-deficient tumors. Study summary: Enrolled about 2013-2017, patients had progressing, pretreated mismatch repair-deficient cancers of about a dozen types.

Findings and limits, study-wide: After pembrolizumab, tumor-resident clones rose rapidly, then generally contracted before radiologic responses.

Libraries were prepared by immunoSEQ multiplex PCR; TCRdb keeps only in-frame clonotypes and omits some of them. The table shows 45,000 to 60,000 clones, with roughly 75% occurring only once. Trimming pared 6 bases from V and 2 bases from J, leaving 13 bases between. Germline loops: CDR1 KGHSH, CDR2 LQKENI. The CDR3 extends over 14 amino acids. TCRs were sequenced from a few patients responding to pembrolizumab. The rearrangement uses TRBV18 and TRBJ1-1; D gene unclear. This sequence originates from an adult with mismatch repair-deficient cancer. Sequenced here: peripheral blood, sampled 4 weeks after starting pembrolizumab. CDR3 residues: CASSQTKGNTEAFF. In nucleotides, the CDR3 is TGTGCCAGCTCGCAAACAAAGGGAAACACTGAAGCTTTCTTT. Together with reference TRBV18 and TRBJ1-1, the CDR3 gives the full variable domain: NAGVMQNPRHLVRRRGQEARLRCSPMKGHSHVYWYRQLPEEGLKFMVYLQKENIIDESGMPKERFSAEFPKEGPSILRIQQVVRGDSAAYFCASSQTKGNTEAFFGQGTRLTVV.